A single sample is the source of the 9 T cell receptor beta chains below, sequenced in a study of CD8 T cells in Susac syndrome. Random hexamers were used to reverse transcribe about 0.5 to 1 ug of RNA. MiXCR, applied by TCRdb to the immunoSEQ multiplex PCR reads, yields one record per CDR3 protein. There are some 99,000 distinct CDR3 sequences in the sample; 85% to 95% occur only once, and 0.3% to 0.35% lies in the top ten. The specimen was CD4+ T cells from PBMCs. These receptors were taken from a human donor with Susac syndrome.

The chain recombines TRBV2 with TRBJ1-6; D unclear. Per germline, CDR1 SNHLY and CDR2 FYNNEI. The CDR3 loop spans 17 amino acids. The V gene lost 0 bases and the J gene lost 0 bases, with 9 bases spanning the gap. DNA for the CDR3: TGTGCCAGCAGTGAAGCGGGCATCCGCTCCTATAATTCACCCCTCCACTTT. Its protein product is CASSEAGIRSYNSPLHF.

The chain couples TRBV6-5 to TRBJ1-1, with 9 bases identical to TRBD1. J was trimmed by 5 bases and V by 2 bases; bases with no gene match: 12. The CDR3 runs 17 residues. Looked up from germline, CDR1 is MNHEY and CDR2 is SVGAGI. Here the CDR3 reads CASSYTTGGKVGTEAFF. In DNA form, the CDR3 reads TGTGCCAGCAGTTACACGACAGGGGGGAAGGTAGGAACTGAAGCTTTCTTT.

The rearrangement joins TRBV5-4 to TRBJ2-6, with a possible D match to TRBD2 (7 bases). V lost 3 bases and J lost 2, with 18 bases in between. CDR1 and CDR2 from the germline V gene are SGHNT and YYREEE (reference sequence). The CDR3 runs 18 residues. The CDR3: CASSSGGHPTPGANVLTF. The CDR3 region has the DNA TGTGCCAGCAGCTCGGGGGGACATCCTACCCCTGGGGCCAACGTCCTGACTTTC.

This rearrangement joins TRBV9 to TRBJ2-3, with D perhaps matching TRBD2 (5 bases). This CDR3 spans 14 amino acids. V was clipped by 6 bases and J by 0 bases, with 11 bases between them. Per germline, CDR1 SGDLS and CDR2 YYNGEE. CDR3 bases: TGTGCCAGCAATGGAGGACCCAGCACAGATACGCAGTATTTT. Protein sequence: CASNGGPSTDTQYF.

This chain uses TRBV29-1 with TRBJ1-2; 7 nucleotides agree with TRBD1. This CDR3 has 11 amino acids. Per the germline V gene, CDR1 is SQVTM and CDR2 is ANQGSEA. After removal of 6 bases from V and 10 bases from J, the junction contained 8 bases not matched to a gene. The CDR3 here is CSVTRTGDYTF. The CDR3 nucleotides read TGCAGCGTCACCAGGACAGGCGACTACACCTTC.

This rearrangement joins TRBV12-5 to TRBJ2-2, with D perhaps matching TRBD2 (5 bases). The CDR3 length is 13 residues. With 10 bases removed from V and 3 bases from J, the gap between germline ends came to 12 bases. CDR1 LGHNT and CDR2 FRNRAP come from the germline V gene. The CDR3 DNA reads TGTGCTAAGAGCAGGAGGTACACCGGGGAGCTGTTTTTT. Protein: CAKSRRYTGELFF.

The chain links TRBV7-8 to TRBJ2-5; 8 bases align to TRBD1. Per the germline V gene, CDR1 is SGHVS and CDR2 is FQNEAQ. The CDR3 totals 14 residues. V dropped 3 bases and J dropped 5; count of bases not matched to a gene: 5. The CDR3, as DNA: TGTGCCAGCAGCTTCTTGTCAGGGGGCGAGACCCAGTACTTC. Protein: CASSFLSGGETQYF.

This clonotype has just one count. The J gene is TRBJ1-3, the V gene TRBV19, with a possible D match to TRBD1 (5 bases). In germline, CDR1 is LNHDA, CDR2 SQIVND (reference sequence). CDR3 length equals 14 residues. V lost 7 bases, J lost 1 base, and 11 bases lay in between. CDR3: CASTTQVSGNTIYF. CDR3 DNA sequence: TGTGCCAGTACTACACAGGTTTCTGGAAACACCATATATTTT.

This sequence joins TRBV5-8 and TRBJ1-5; no clear D gene. The CDR3 is 13 amino acids. Germline V gene lookup returns CDR1 SGHTS and CDR2 YDEGEE. Trimming took 0 bases from V and 3 from J, leaving 4 bases between them. The CDR3 protein is CASSLDNNQPQHF. The CDR3 coding sequence is TGTGCCAGCAGCTTGGACAACAATCAGCCCCAGCATTTT.